These 9 T cell receptor beta chains were sequenced from one sample in a study of T cell repertoires in cytomegalovirus infection. A single record per CDR3 protein comes from TCRdb applying MiXCR to the reads. Of over 450,000 distinct CDR3 sequences in the sample, about 11% were seen once. Sequencing was done on a sample of PBMCs. The receptors shown here come from a human donor in good health (CMV status not recorded). Some clones in this sample may be carry-over from other donors' samples.

This clonotype was seen at least ten times. The rearrangement joins TRBV12-3 or TRBV12-4 to TRBJ1-4, with unresolved D. V gave up 3 bases and J gave up 8 bases, with 10 bases separating them. There are 13 residues in the CDR3. The CDR3 bases are TGTGCCAGCAGTTTCGGTTTCTGGGAAAAACTGTTTTTT. Residues: CASSFGFWEKLFF.

This clonotype was seen at least ten times. This chain links TRBV20-1 with TRBJ1-5; D remains ambiguous. CDR3 length: 14 residues. Trimming took off 0 bases at V and 3 bases at J, with 9 bases between the two ends. Per germline, CDR1 DFQATT and CDR2 SNEGSKA (reference sequence). The CDR3 loop is CSAREGIVNQPQHF. The CDR3, as DNA: TGCAGTGCTAGAGAAGGAATCGTCAATCAGCCCCAGCATTTT.

This clonotype was recorded many times. V is TRBV7-2 and J is TRBJ1-1; TRBD1 aligns across 7 bases. J lost 4 bases, V lost 4 bases, and 9 bases had no gene match. Per germline, CDR1 SGHTA and CDR2 FQGNSA. This CDR3 has 15 amino acids. CDR3 region: CASSSPTGRSTEAFF. CDR3 nucleotides: TGTGCCAGCAGCTCACCGACAGGGCGGTCCACTGAAGCTTTCTTT.

The chain carries TRBV20-1 and TRBJ2-5, with 10 bases that match TRBD2. Losses at the gene ends were 3 bases for V and 4 bases for J; bases not matched to a gene: 14. Germline-derived CDR1 and CDR2 are DFQATT and SNEGSKA (reference sequence). The CDR3 has 17 residues. DNA of the CDR3: TGCAGTGCTAGTGCACCTAGCGGGAGAGTTACCGGAGAGACCCAGTACTTC. Its protein product is CSASAPSGRVTGETQYF.

This clonotype has a handful of counts. The chain carries TRBV27 and TRBJ2-2; D uncertain. In germline, CDR1 is MNHEY, CDR2 SMNVEV (reference sequence). The V end was cut by 8 bases, the J end by 7 bases, with 11 bases between. There are 12 residues in the CDR3. The CDR3 DNA is TGTGCCAGCTTTAATGCAGACGGGGAGCTGTTTTTT. It yields the protein CASFNADGELFF.

This clonotype occurred many times. The chain has TRBV20-1 and TRBJ1-1; weak D call: TRBD1 (5 bases). Germline V gives CDR1 DFQATT, CDR2 SNEGSKA (reference sequence). V was pared by 3 bases and J by 4 bases, with 18 bases between. This CDR3 comprises 15 residues. CDR3 amino acids: CSARASGFVGTEAFF. For the CDR3, the DNA is TGCAGTGCTAGGGCATCAGGGTTTGTTGGCACTGAAGCTTTCTTT.

This clonotype was seen at least ten times. The V gene is TRBV6-2 or TRBV6-3, the J gene TRBJ2-1; no reliable D call. Germline lookup yields CDR1 MNHEY and CDR2 SVGEGT. CDR3 size: 13 residues. Deletions cut 2 bases from V and 2 bases from J, with 4 bases between. Here the CDR3 DNA reads TGTGCCAGCAGTTACCTACCCTACAATGAGCAGTTCTTC. Encoded protein: CASSYLPYNEQFF.

This clonotype has at least ten counts. The chain carries TRBV7-9 and TRBJ1-1, with a weak D call TRBD1 (5 bases). V was cut by 1 base and J by 1 base, with 13 bases left in between. The CDR3 spans 16 residues. CDR1 is SEHNR, CDR2 FQNEAQ, per germline (reference sequence). The CDR3 is CASSLGGTQTNTEAFF. CDR3 DNA sequence: TGTGCCAGCAGCTTAGGGGGCACACAGACGAACACTGAAGCTTTCTTT.

This clonotype has a count of ten or more. The rearrangement uses TRBV12-5 and TRBJ1-2; the D is unclear. Germline V gives CDR1 LGHNT, CDR2 FRNRAP. This CDR3 spans 13 amino acids. The V and J ends lost 6 bases and 8 bases respectively, with 16 bases between them. CDR3 bases: TGTGCTAGTGGCCAAAGTGAATCGCGGGGCTACACCTTC. Translated: CASGQSESRGYTF.